The 20 T cell receptor beta chains given below trace back to one sample, sequenced in a study of PD-L1 blockade in urothelial cancer (dated by TCRdb to 2016 to 2017). The sample's time point label, decoded: pretreatment peripheral blood. Library preparation was by the immunoSEQ multiplex PCR assay. The table was pulled from immuneACCESS by TCRdb, which kept in-frame rearrangements only. Such tables lose some clones; where checked, under half of the loss comes from unresolved V genes, and the rest has no known cause. Here the sample has some 56,000 clones; more than 80% occur a single time. The top ten constitute approximately 1.3% of the sample. Material: PBMCs, obtained around atezolizumab (anti-PD-L1) treatment. Every receptor here comes from a man in his fifties or sixties with urothelial cancer.

The chain links TRBV6-1 to TRBJ1-3, with D uncertain. Germline-derived CDR1 and CDR2 are MNHNS and SASEGT. Trimming cost V 1 base and J 0 bases, with 10 bases left between them. The CDR3 is made up of 16 amino acids. For the CDR3, the DNA is TGTGCCAGCAGTGAAGGGGGAGGGAGCTCTGGAAACACCATATATTTT. This translates into CASSEGGGSSGNTIYF.

The chain links TRBV12-5 to TRBJ1-6; 7 positions match TRBD1. CDR1 LGHNT and CDR2 FRNRAP come from the germline V gene. CDR3 size: 16 residues. Germline trimming cut 6 bases from V and 5 bases from J; bases unmatched to any gene: 10. In DNA, the CDR3 is TGTGCTAGTGGCCGGGACAGCCTTGTTAATAATTCACCCCTCCACTTT. Residues: CASGRDSLVNNSPLHF.

This clone was detected only once. The chain has TRBV5-1 and TRBJ2-2, with 15 positions matching TRBD2. CDR3 length equals 18 residues. The V gene end was trimmed by 0 bases and the J gene end by 1 base; junction bases not matched to a gene: 1. Germline lookup yields CDR1 SGHRS and CDR2 YFSETQ. CDR3 sequence: CASSLGTSGGVNTGELFF. In DNA form, the CDR3 reads TGCGCCAGCAGCTTGGGGACTAGCGGGGGGGTGAACACCGGGGAGCTGTTTTTT. Complete variable domain (other parts from reference TRBV5-1 and TRBJ2-2): KAGVTQTPRYLIKTRGQQVTLSCSPISGHRSVSWYQQTPGQGLQFLFEYFSETQRNKGNFPGRFSGRQFSNSRSEMNVSTLELGDSALYLCASSLGTSGGVNTGELFFGEGSRLTVL.

In the case of this clone: Other DNA sequences in the sample encode the same CDR3. The J gene is TRBJ2-1, the V gene TRBV14; TRBD2 might be the D (6 bases). Trimming left V 4 bases short and J 8 bases short, with 12 bases between. The germline V gene has CDR1 SGHDN and CDR2 FVKESK. This CDR3 region has 13 residues. CDR3 nucleotide sequence: TGTGCCAGCAGCCGTCTGGGCGGGGATGAGCAGTTCTTC. Amino acids: CASSRLGGDEQFF.

This chain connects TRBV5-6 to TRBJ1-2; 10 nucleotides agree with TRBD1. The CDR3 sequence is 17 residues long. The junction had 16 bases not matched to a gene; V was cut back by 3 bases and J by 8 bases. Germline CDR1 and CDR2: SGHDT and YYEEEE. The CDR3 spells CASSSRGDRGLAWGYTF. DNA for the CDR3: TGTGCCAGCAGCTCGAGGGGGGACAGGGGCCTAGCCTGGGGCTACACCTTC.

For the CDR3, the DNA is TGCGCCAGCAGCTTGGATGGGACAGGCCAAGAGACCCAGTACTTC. Residues: CASSLDGTGQETQYF. The chain carries TRBV5-1 and TRBJ2-5; 8 nucleotides match TRBD1. In germline, CDR1 is SGHRS, CDR2 YFSETQ. Trimming at V came to 0 bases and at J to 1 base, leaving 2 bases not matched to a gene. The CDR3 contains 15 residues.

The chain employs TRBV28 and TRBJ1-5; D might be TRBD1 (5 bases). Deletions cut 7 bases from V and 1 base from J, with 29 bases between. The CDR3 has 20 amino acids. Germline values: CDR1 MDHEN, CDR2 SYDVKM. For the CDR3, the DNA is TGTGCCAGCACCTCCTCGCGGGGCAGTGGTCGGGTTAGAAGCAATCAGCCCCAGCATTTT. Translating it yields CASTSSRGSGRVRSNQPQHF.

The chain combines TRBV5-4 with TRBJ2-1; 12 nucleotides agree with TRBD2. The germline V gene encodes CDR1 SGHNT and CDR2 YYREEE (reference sequence). The CDR3 is 16 residues long. V was pared by 1 base and J by 7 bases, with 6 bases of the junction left unmatched. CDR3 sequence reads: CASSLPGLAGRNEQFF. Here the CDR3 DNA reads TGTGCCAGCAGCTTGCCTGGACTAGCGGGAAGGAATGAGCAGTTCTTC. The full variable domain, in which reference TRBV5-4 and TRBJ2-1 provide the parts outside the CDR3, is ETGVTQSPTHLIKTRGQQVTLRCSSQSGHNTVSWYQQALGQGPQFIFQYYREEENGRGNFPPRFSGLQFPNYSSELNVNALELDDSALYLCASSLPGLAGRNEQFFGPGTRLTVL.

The rearrangement uses TRBV21-1 and TRBJ2-3; the table's D gene call, TRBD1, was not cross checked with the DNA. TRBV21-1 is annotated as a pseudogene. This CDR3 region has 15 residues. As DNA, the CDR3 is TGTGCCAGCAGCAATCGACAGAGCCACACAGATACGCAGTATTTT. Its translation is CASSNRQSHTDTQYF.

The chain employs TRBV2 and TRBJ2-7, with 7 positions matching TRBD1. This CDR3 comprises 14 residues. The germline V gene has CDR1 SNHLY and CDR2 FYNNEI. J gave up 2 bases and V 6 bases, and 7 bases lay outside the gene matches. The CDR3 region has the DNA TGTGCCAGCAGCTTAGCGAGGGGGCCCTACGAGCAGTACTTC. Translating it yields CASSLARGPYEQYF.

The V and J genes are TRBV5-8 and TRBJ1-1, with D maybe TRBD1 (5 bases). The V gene lost 0 bases and the J gene lost 6 bases, with 9 bases spanning the gap. The CDR3 is 13 amino acids. CDR1 and CDR2 from the germline V gene are SGHTS and YDEGEE. The DNA for the CDR3 is TGTGCCAGCAGCTTGGACAGGAAACCTGAAGCTTTCTTT. Its protein product is CASSLDRKPEAFF.

This chain joins TRBV19 and TRBJ1-3; maybe TRBD1 (6 bases). The length of the CDR3 is 15 residues. The germline V gene has CDR1 LNHDA and CDR2 SQIVND (reference sequence). Trimming cost V 3 bases and J 4 bases, with 13 bases left between them. The CDR3 coding sequence is TGTGCCAGTAGTATTGTTGGGGGCGACGGAAACACCATATATTTT. As protein: CASSIVGGDGNTIYF.

This clone has only one observation. The chain recombines TRBV27 with TRBJ2-3; unclear D gene. This CDR3 has 11 amino acids. V shed 10 bases and J shed 6 bases, with 11 bases lying between them. CDR1 is MNHEY, CDR2 SMNVEV, per germline (reference sequence). The CDR3 nucleotides are TGTGCCACTCTCCTCCGGGATACGCAGTATTTT. Translated, it gives CATLLRDTQYF.

This chain's CDR3 is CASSFGRGGRDTQYF. In DNA form, the CDR3 reads TGTGCCAGCAGCTTTGGGCGGGGGGGCCGGGATACGCAGTATTTT. This chain joins TRBV7-3 and TRBJ2-3; TRBD2 matches 9 bases. The CDR3 contains 15 residues. After removal of 3 bases from V and 6 bases from J, the junction contained 7 bases not matched to a gene. Germline loops: CDR1 SGHTA, CDR2 FQGTGA.

This sequence joins TRBV11-2 and TRBJ2-1; D remains unclear. The V and J ends lost 5 bases and 5 bases respectively, with 10 bases between them. Germline V lookup: CDR1 SGHAT, CDR2 FQNNGV. The length of the CDR3 is 13 residues. The CDR3 is CASSLSADNEQFF. The CDR3 nucleotides are TGTGCCAGCAGCCTTTCGGCGGACAATGAGCAGTTCTTC.

The chain links TRBV30 to TRBJ2-7; TRBD1 agrees at 7 bases. Germline V gives CDR1 GTSNPN, CDR2 SVGIG (reference sequence). Trimming took 0 bases from V and 11 from J; bases not matched to a gene: 10. The CDR3 consists of 13 residues. CDR3 bases: TGTGCCTGGAGTGTAGGTCGACAGGGAACGAAGTACTTC. It translates to CAWSVGRQGTKYF.

The genes are TRBV7-8 and TRBJ1-1; D call uncertain. The germline gives CDR1 SGHVS, CDR2 FQNEAQ. V was cut by 2 bases and J by 0 bases, with 19 bases left in between. This CDR3 has 18 residues. CDR3 in amino acids: CASSLRSGLNSMNTEAFF. CDR3 bases: TGTGCCAGCAGCTTAAGGTCCGGACTCAACTCCATGAACACTGAAGCTTTCTTT.

The chain has TRBV7-8 and TRBJ1-1; no firm D call. Germline CDR1 reads SGHVS; CDR2 reads FQNEAQ. Trimming removed 5 bases from V and 6 bases from J, with 10 bases in between. The CDR3 loop spans 12 amino acids. As DNA, the CDR3 is TGTGCCAGCAGCCCTCCTTCCCCTGAAGCTTTCTTT. Translating it yields CASSPPSPEAFF.

The genes are TRBV11-2 and TRBJ2-7, with D hard to call. The CDR3 covers 13 residues. With 8 bases removed from V and 2 bases from J, the gap between germline ends came to 13 bases. The germline CDR1 and CDR2 sequences are SGHAT and FQNNGV. The CDR3 nucleotides are TGTGCCAGCGTAAGTCTCCGGGCCTACGAGCAGTACTTC. It encodes CASVSLRAYEQYF. The full variable domain, its missing parts supplied by reference TRBV11-2 and TRBJ2-7, is EAGVAQSPRYKIIEKRQSVAFWCNPISGHATLYWYQQILGQGPKLLIQFQNNGVVDDSQLPKDRFSAERLKGVDSTLKIQPAKLEDSAVYLCASVSLRAYEQYFGPGTRLTVT.

This chain connects TRBV27 to TRBJ2-5, with D possibly matching TRBD1 (5 bases). In germline, CDR1 is MNHEY, CDR2 SMNVEV (reference sequence). V was pared by 5 bases and J by 4 bases, with 11 bases between. The CDR3 spans 13 residues. CDR3 sequence: CASSPQGSETQYF. The DNA of the CDR3 is TGTGCCAGCAGTCCCCAGGGTTCAGAGACCCAGTACTTC.